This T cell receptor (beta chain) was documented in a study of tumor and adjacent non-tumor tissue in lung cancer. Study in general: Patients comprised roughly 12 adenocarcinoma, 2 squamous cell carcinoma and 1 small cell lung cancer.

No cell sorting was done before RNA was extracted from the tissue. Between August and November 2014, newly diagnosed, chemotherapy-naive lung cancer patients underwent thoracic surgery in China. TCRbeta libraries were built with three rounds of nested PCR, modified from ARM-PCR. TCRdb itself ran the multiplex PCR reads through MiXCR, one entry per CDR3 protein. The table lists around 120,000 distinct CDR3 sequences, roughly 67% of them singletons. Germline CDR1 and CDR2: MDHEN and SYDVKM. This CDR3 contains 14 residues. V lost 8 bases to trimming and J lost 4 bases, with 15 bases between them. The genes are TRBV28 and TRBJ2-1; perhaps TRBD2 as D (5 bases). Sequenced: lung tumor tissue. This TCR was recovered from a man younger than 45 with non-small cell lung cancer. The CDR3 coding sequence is TGTGCCAGCGCCTGGCAACGGGGATACAATGAGCAGTTCTTC. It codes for CASAWQRGYNEQFF.